This T cell receptor (beta chain) was observed in a study of CD8+ T cells in alopecia areata. On the study more broadly: Those patients who were treated received oral tofacitinib, which was given at 5 to 10 mg twice daily for moderate-to-severe alopecia areata. Tofacitinib ran 6 to 18 months, followed by 6 months off drug.

This clone was observed a handful of times. The target antigen is unknown. Study-level points and caveats: Mice gave a clearer picture of TCR sharing than patients did, possibly for HLA-related reasons. Normal scalp had lower clonality than lesional scalp, with alopecia totalis/universalis lesions showing this most strongly.

The sequencing template was cDNA reverse transcribed from extracted RNA. TCRdb keeps only in-frame clones here, not all; method: immunoSEQ multiplex PCR. The sample contains roughly 12,000 clones, more than 45% of which appear only once. The V gene's germline CDR1 is SGHVS and CDR2 FQNEAQ. V lost 9 bases and J lost 0, with 9 bases in between. CDR3 length: 13 residues. Alopecia areata patients provided lesional scalp punch biopsies and peripheral blood, both collected for the study. The V gene is TRBV7-8, the J gene TRBJ1-3, with a possible D match to TRBD1 (6 bases). This TCR was sampled from a human donor with alopecia areata. Specimen: skin. CDR3 in amino acids: CASRDTSGNTIYF. The CDR3 DNA sequence: TGTGCCAGTAGGGACACCTCTGGAAACACCATATATTTT. The full variable domain, with the rest looked up from reference TRBV7-8 and TRBJ1-3, is GAGVSQSPRYKVAKRGQDVALRCDPISGHVSLFWYQQALGQGPEFLTYFQNEAQLDKSGLPSDRFFAERPEGSVSTLKIQRTQQEDSAVYLCASRDTSGNTIYFGEGSWLTVV.